This T cell receptor (beta chain) was found in a study of blood T cells in healthy people across ages. Study at large: The template switching approach captured approximately one barcoded beta molecule for every two T cells.

Every donor gave ten milliliters of peripheral blood. Each sample yielded at least 6 million isolated PBMCs. Next came a second PCR, run for roughly 7 to 12 cycles, which used a sample-barcoded 5' primer along with a J-beta primer mix. Tagging of each cDNA molecule was performed by a template-switch adaptor with 12 random nucleotides. TCRdb re-analysed the 5' RACE reads in MiXCR, keeping a single row per CDR3 protein. The repertoire holds 1.6 million or so distinct CDR3 sequences, with around 35% as singletons. The CDR3 has 18 amino acids. The V end lost 5 bases, the J end lost 2 bases, and 22 bases lay between the germline ends. Per the germline V gene, CDR1 is SEHNR and CDR2 is FQNEAQ (reference sequence).

This sequence originates from a woman aged 25-40 years in good health. Sequencing was carried out using blood. The V call is TRBV7-9, the J call TRBJ2-1, with D perhaps TRBD2 (6 bases). DNA of the CDR3: TGTGCCAGCAGCGGACCGGGACTCGAGGGAGCCCCCTACAATGAGCAGTTCTTC. Translating it yields CASSGPGLEGAPYNEQFF.